Below are 17 T cell receptor beta chains sequenced from a single sample in a study of T cell responses to AZD1222 COVID-19 vaccine. Clones were sequenced by immunoSEQ multiplex PCR, and TCRdb holds only the in-frame ones, with some missing. The sample shows roughly 97,000 clones, around nine tenths of them seen only once. Sequenced here: peripheral blood, sampled on day 0 of AZD1222 vaccination. These receptor sequences come from an adult in good health.

This chain connects TRBV5-4 to TRBJ1-1; unclear D gene. V lost 1 base and J 1 base, leaving 5 bases between the germline ends. Germline V gives CDR1 SGHNT, CDR2 YYREEE (reference sequence). This CDR3 spans 13 amino acids. The CDR3 reads CASSLLENTEAFF. The CDR3 region has the DNA TGTGCCAGCAGCTTGTTAGAGAACACTGAAGCTTTCTTT.

The CDR3 sequence is CASSPGDRGNYGYTF. In DNA, the CDR3 is TGTGCCAGCTCACCGGGAGACAGGGGTAACTATGGCTACACCTTC. The rearrangement uses TRBV18 and TRBJ1-2; 8 bases fit TRBD1. J was trimmed by 1 base and V by 3 bases; bases with no gene match: 4. CDR1 and CDR2 from the germline V gene are KGHSH and LQKENI. The CDR3 runs to 15 residues.

The chain employs TRBV6-1 and TRBJ1-5, with TRBD1 as a possible D gene (5 bases). With 2 bases removed from V and 5 bases from J, the gap between germline ends came to 10 bases. This CDR3 contains 14 residues. CDR1 and CDR2 from the germline V gene are MNHNS and SASEGT. CDR3 sequence: CASSELGDDQPQHF. CDR3 sequence (DNA): TGTGCCAGCAGTGAACTAGGGGATGATCAGCCCCAGCATTTT.

This chain connects TRBV27 to TRBJ1-1, with 7 nucleotides matching TRBD1. The CDR3 contains 13 residues. J gave up 6 bases and V 6 bases, and 7 bases lay outside the gene matches. The germline V gene has CDR1 MNHEY and CDR2 SMNVEV (reference sequence). CDR3 nucleotide sequence: TGTGCCAGCAGGGCAGGGGGAAGGGCTGAAGCTTTCTTT. Encoded protein: CASRAGGRAEAFF.

The chain is built from TRBV4-1 and TRBJ1-6; a possible D gene is TRBD1 (5 bases). Germline V CDR1 and CDR2: MGHRA, YSYEKL. With 2 bases removed from V and 6 bases from J, the gap between germline ends came to 8 bases. This CDR3 contains 14 residues. The CDR3 region is CASSQQDINSPLHF. The DNA of the CDR3 is TGCGCCAGCAGCCAACAGGACATTAATTCACCCCTCCACTTT.

This clone has more than one count but fewer than ten. This specimen includes other DNA sequences encoding the same CDR3. The chain employs TRBV6-5 and TRBJ1-1; 7 bases match TRBD1. Germline V gene sequence: CDR1 MNHEY, CDR2 SVGAGI. CDR3 length: 14 residues. Losses at the gene ends were 2 bases for V and 0 bases for J; bases not matched to a gene: 0. The DNA of the CDR3 is TGTGCCAGCAGTTACGGGACAGTGAACACTGAAGCTTTCTTT. This sequence encodes CASSYGTVNTEAFF.

This clone has a handful of counts. J is TRBJ1-1 and V is TRBV6-5, with unresolved D. Germline CDR1 and CDR2: MNHEY and SVGAGI. This CDR3 is 15 amino acids long. The V and J ends lost 0 bases and 6 bases respectively, with 14 bases between them. Here the CDR3 reads CASSYSGVGSPEAFF. In DNA, the CDR3 is TGTGCCAGCAGTTACTCCGGCGTAGGATCCCCTGAAGCTTTCTTT.

The chain combines TRBV6-5 with TRBJ1-1; 7 nucleotides match TRBD1. CDR1 is MNHEY, CDR2 SVGAGI, per germline. This CDR3 is built from 15 residues. The junction had 10 bases not matched to a gene; V was cut back by 4 bases and J by 5 bases. The CDR3 sequence is CASSWDTGAGTEAFF. The CDR3 region has the DNA TGTGCCAGCAGTTGGGACACAGGGGCAGGAACTGAAGCTTTCTTT.

The J gene is TRBJ1-5, the V gene TRBV6-2 or TRBV6-3; D is unclear. The CDR3 loop spans 13 amino acids. V was clipped by 2 bases and J by 1 base, with 3 bases between them. Germline V gene lookup returns CDR1 MNHEY and CDR2 SVGEGT. The CDR3 region is CASSYQSNQPQHF. As DNA, the CDR3 is TGTGCCAGCAGTTACCAGAGCAATCAGCCCCAGCATTTT.

With respect to this clone: One junction end does not reproduce the germline sequence, and a read error may be involved. V gene TRBV7-7 combines with J gene TRBJ2-3; D might be TRBD1 (6 bases). Germline V gene sequence: CDR1 SSHAT, CDR2 FNYEAQ (reference sequence). The CDR3 contains 14 residues. The CDR3 sequence is CASSLGQFTDTQYF. CDR3 nucleotides: TGTGCTAGCAGCTTAGGACAGTTCACAGATACGCAGTATTTT.

The rearrangement links TRBV6-1 to TRBJ2-3; TRBD1 aligns across 7 bases. This CDR3 region has 16 residues. Germline V gene data show CDR1 as MNHNS and CDR2 as SASEGT. With 4 bases clipped from V and 0 bases from J, the junction kept 7 bases outside the gene matches. The chain's CDR3 is CASSVKPGQSTDTQYF. As DNA, the CDR3 is TGTGCCAGCAGTGTCAAACCGGGACAGAGCACAGATACGCAGTATTTT.

This clone showed up just once. This chain connects TRBV4-1 to TRBJ1-4; tentative D call: TRBD1 (5 bases). V gave up 8 bases and J gave up 2 bases, with 12 bases separating them. Germline CDR1 and CDR2: MGHRA and YSYEKL. There are 14 residues in the CDR3. This CDR3 is CASEPTATNEKLFF. The CDR3 nucleotides read TGCGCCAGCGAACCGACAGCCACTAATGAAAAACTGTTTTTT.

This rearrangement joins TRBV5-1 to TRBJ2-3; D is perhaps TRBD1 or TRBD2 (7 bases each). Looked up from germline, CDR1 is SGHRS and CDR2 is YFSETQ. The CDR3 extends over 15 amino acids. V was cut by 7 bases and J by 5 bases, with 20 bases left in between. CDR3 sequence: CASGAQGGPGDTQYF. DNA of the CDR3: TGCGCCAGCGGGGCGCAGGGGGGGCCGGGAGATACGCAGTATTTT.

The chain couples TRBV12-3 or TRBV12-4 to TRBJ2-1; D perhaps matches TRBD1 (5 bases). This CDR3 spans 13 amino acids. Between the trimmed V and J ends, which lost 3 bases and 8 bases, there was a span of 11 bases. CDR3 residues: CASSFGRVDEQFF. CDR3 nucleotides: TGTGCCAGCAGTTTTGGCAGGGTCGATGAGCAGTTCTTC.

CDR3 region: CASSLGRVSYEQYF. CDR3 sequence (DNA): TGTGCCAGCAGCTTAGGGCGGGTTTCCTACGAGCAGTACTTC. The chain employs TRBV13 and TRBJ2-7; TRBD2 might be the D (5 bases). Germline loops: CDR1 PRHDT, CDR2 FYEKMQ (reference sequence). The CDR3 loop spans 14 amino acids. Trimming pared 0 bases from V and 1 base from J, leaving 7 bases between.

The rearrangement links TRBV5-1 to TRBJ1-5, with D perhaps matching TRBD1 (5 bases). V was shortened by 3 bases and J by 2 bases, with 6 bases between the two germline ends. The CDR3 consists of 13 residues. The germline CDR1 and CDR2 sequences are SGHRS and YFSETQ. CDR3: CASSSTGNQPQHF. In nucleotides, the CDR3 is TGCGCCAGCAGCTCGACAGGCAATCAGCCCCAGCATTTT.

This clone was observed a handful of times. V is TRBV9 and J is TRBJ2-1, with D perhaps TRBD2 (5 bases). The CDR3 consists of 14 residues. Germline V gene data show CDR1 as SGDLS and CDR2 as YYNGEE. V shed 2 bases and J shed 5 bases, with 11 bases lying between them. In DNA, the CDR3 is TGTGCCAGCAGCGTTCGATGGGAGAACAATGAGCAGTTCTTC. Its translation: CASSVRWENNEQFF.